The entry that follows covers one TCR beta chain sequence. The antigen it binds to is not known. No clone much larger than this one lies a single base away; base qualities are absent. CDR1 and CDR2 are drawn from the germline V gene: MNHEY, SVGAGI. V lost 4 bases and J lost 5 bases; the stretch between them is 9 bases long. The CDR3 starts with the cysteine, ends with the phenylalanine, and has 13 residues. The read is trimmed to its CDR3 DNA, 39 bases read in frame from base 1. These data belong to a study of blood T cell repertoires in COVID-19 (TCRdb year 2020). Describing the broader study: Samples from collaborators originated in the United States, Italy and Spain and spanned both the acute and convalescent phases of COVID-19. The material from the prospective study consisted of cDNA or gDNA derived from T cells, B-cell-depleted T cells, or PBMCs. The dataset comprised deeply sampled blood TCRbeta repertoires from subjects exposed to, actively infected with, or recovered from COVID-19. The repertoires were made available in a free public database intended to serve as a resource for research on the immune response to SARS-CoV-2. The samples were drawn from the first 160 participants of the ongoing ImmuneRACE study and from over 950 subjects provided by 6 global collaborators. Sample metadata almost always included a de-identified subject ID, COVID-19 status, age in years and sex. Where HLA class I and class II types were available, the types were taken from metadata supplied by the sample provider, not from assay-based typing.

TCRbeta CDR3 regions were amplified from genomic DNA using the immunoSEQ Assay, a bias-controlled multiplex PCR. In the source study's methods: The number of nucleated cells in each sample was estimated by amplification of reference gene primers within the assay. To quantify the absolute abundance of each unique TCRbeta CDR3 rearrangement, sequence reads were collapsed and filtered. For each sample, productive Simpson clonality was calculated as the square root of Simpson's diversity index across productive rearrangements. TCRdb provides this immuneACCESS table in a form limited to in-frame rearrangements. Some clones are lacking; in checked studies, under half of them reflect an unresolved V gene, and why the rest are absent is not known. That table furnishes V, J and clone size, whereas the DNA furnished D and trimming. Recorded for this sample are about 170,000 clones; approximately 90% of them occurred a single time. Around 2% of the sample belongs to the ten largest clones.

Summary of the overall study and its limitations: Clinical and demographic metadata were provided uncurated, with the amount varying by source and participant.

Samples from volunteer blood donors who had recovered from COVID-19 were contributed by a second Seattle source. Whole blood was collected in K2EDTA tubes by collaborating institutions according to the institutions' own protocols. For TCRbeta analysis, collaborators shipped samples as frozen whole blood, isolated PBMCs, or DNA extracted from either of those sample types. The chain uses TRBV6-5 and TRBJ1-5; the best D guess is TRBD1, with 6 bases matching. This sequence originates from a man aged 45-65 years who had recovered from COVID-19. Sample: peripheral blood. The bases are TGTGCCAGCAGTTTCCCAGGGGATCAGCCCCAGCATTTT. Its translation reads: CASSFPGDQPQHF.